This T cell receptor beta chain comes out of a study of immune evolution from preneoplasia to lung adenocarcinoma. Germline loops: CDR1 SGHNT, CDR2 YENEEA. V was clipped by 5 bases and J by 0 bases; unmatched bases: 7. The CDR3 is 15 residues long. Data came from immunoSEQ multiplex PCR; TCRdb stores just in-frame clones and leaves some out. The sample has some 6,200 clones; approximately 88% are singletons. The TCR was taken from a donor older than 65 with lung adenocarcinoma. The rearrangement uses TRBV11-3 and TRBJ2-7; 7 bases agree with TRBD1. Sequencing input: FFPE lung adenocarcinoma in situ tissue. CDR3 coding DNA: TGTGCCAGCAGCCTCGGACAGGCTGGCTCCTACGAGCAGTACTTC. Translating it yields CASSLGQAGSYEQYF.